Listed below are T cell receptor beta chains from one sample, sequenced in a study of glioma-infiltrating T cells after dendritic cell vaccination. The protocol was immunoSEQ multiplex PCR, while the TCRdb copy is restricted to in-frame clones and leaves out a portion. The sample records 91,000 or so clones, approximately 80% being singletons. The sequenced sample was blood, obtained after dendritic cell vaccination. The receptors shown here come from a human donor with glioblastoma. Each CDR3 is given with its conserved first and last residue. A D gene is named only where the DNA matches it firmly. Expanded clones are given a class, and other clones once, few, many or no size at all.

clone size: NA
V gene: TRBV2
J gene: TRBJ2-5
D gene: TRBD1
CDR3 DNA: TGTGCCAGCAGTCGACAGGGGGCGGGGGAGACCCAGTACTTC
CDR3 protein: CASSRQGAGETQYF

clone size: NA
V gene: TRBV7-9
J gene: TRBJ2-2
D gene: NA
CDR3 DNA: TGTGCCAGCAGCTTAGTTTCTAGCAGGAACACCGGGGAGCTGTTTTTT
CDR3 protein: CASSLVSSRNTGELFF

clone size: NA
V gene: TRBV7-9
J gene: TRBJ1-2
D gene: NA
CDR3 DNA: TGTGCCAGCAGCTTAGGTCCTGGGACACCTTATGGCTACACCTTC
CDR3 protein: CASSLGPGTPYGYTF

clone size: NA
V gene: TRBV6-1
J gene: TRBJ2-3
D gene: TRBD2
CDR3 DNA: TGTGCCAGCAGTGGTGGGCTAGCGGGAGTCAAGGGTACGCAGTATTTT
CDR3 protein: CASSGGLAGVKGTQYF

clone size: NA
V gene: TRBV28
J gene: TRBJ1-1
D gene: NA
CDR3 DNA: TGTGCCAGCAGTTCTTCCGGGAGGAACACTGAAGCTTTCTTT
CDR3 protein: CASSSSGRNTEAFF

clone size: NA
V gene: TRBV12-5
J gene: TRBJ2-7
D gene: TRBD2
CDR3 DNA: TGTGCTAGTGGTTTGTTGCCTAGCGGGAGTGAGCAGTACTTC
CDR3 protein: CASGLLPSGSEQYF

clone size: NA
V gene: TRBV6-1
J gene: TRBJ2-1
D gene: TRBD2
CDR3 DNA: TGTGCCAGCAGTCCAGGACTAGCAAAATACAATGAGCAGTTCTTC
CDR3 protein: CASSPGLAKYNEQFF

clone size: NA
V gene: TRBV7-9
J gene: TRBJ2-7
D gene: NA
CDR3 DNA: TGTGCCAGCAGTCGTCAGGGTTACGAGCAGTACTTC
CDR3 protein: CASSRQGYEQYF

clone size: NA
V gene: TRBV5-4
J gene: TRBJ2-5
D gene: TRBD2
CDR3 DNA: TGTGCCAGTTCGCGGGGGGGGGCAGGGAAAGAGACCCAGTACTTC
CDR3 protein: CASSRGGAGKETQYF

clone size: NA
V gene: TRBV6-5
J gene: TRBJ1-1
D gene: NA
CDR3 DNA: TGTGCCAGCAGTAGGGGATTAGCCCGGGACACTGAAGCTTTCTTT
CDR3 protein: CASSRGLARDTEAFF

clone size: NA
V gene: TRBV6-1
J gene: TRBJ1-6
D gene: NA
CDR3 DNA: TGTGCCGGAGGCCTGATGAGCTTAGGTAGTTCACCCCTCCACTTT
CDR3 protein: CAGGLMSLGSSPLHF

clone size: NA
V gene: TRBV20-1
J gene: TRBJ1-2
D gene: NA
CDR3 DNA: TGCAGTGCCCTGGACAGCGGCTACACCTTC
CDR3 protein: CSALDSGYTF

clone size: few
V gene: TRBV9
J gene: TRBJ1-1
D gene: NA
CDR3 DNA: TGTGCCGAGCACAGTGAGCACACTGAAGCTTTCTTT
CDR3 protein: CAEHSEHTEAFF

clone size: NA
V gene: TRBV6-4
J gene: TRBJ1-1
D gene: NA
CDR3 DNA: TGTGCCAGCAGTGAGGGAGCTCTGACTGAAGCTTTCTTT
CDR3 protein: CASSEGALTEAFF

clone size: NA
V gene: TRBV5-6
J gene: TRBJ2-7
D gene: NA
CDR3 DNA: TGTGCCAGCAGCTTGGGTCCAGGCTTCCCCTCCTACGAGCAGTACTTC
CDR3 protein: CASSLGPGFPSYEQYF

clone size: NA
V gene: TRBV5-1
J gene: TRBJ2-2
D gene: NA
CDR3 DNA: TGCGCCAGCGGAAGCGGGACAGGGAACACCGGGGAGCTGTTTTTT
CDR3 protein: CASGSGTGNTGELFF

clone size: few
V gene: TRBV2
J gene: TRBJ2-3
D gene: NA
CDR3 DNA: TGTGCCAGCAGTGAAGAGACTCGTATAGATACGCAGTATTTT
CDR3 protein: CASSEETRIDTQYF

clone size: NA
V gene: TRBV7-9
J gene: TRBJ1-1
D gene: TRBD1
CDR3 DNA: TGTGCCAGCAGGGGGACAGGGGTCAACACTGAAGCTTTCTTT
CDR3 protein: CASRGTGVNTEAFF

clone size: NA
V gene: TRBV9
J gene: TRBJ2-7
D gene: TRBD1
CDR3 DNA: TGTGCCAGCAGCCCGGGACAGGGGAACTACGAGCAGTACTTC
CDR3 protein: CASSPGQGNYEQYF

clone size: few
V gene: TRBV2
J gene: TRBJ2-7
D gene: TRBD2
CDR3 DNA: TGTGCCAGCAGTGTTTCTGGACTAGCGATTGAGCAGTACTTC
CDR3 protein: CASSVSGLAIEQYF

clone size: NA
V gene: TRBV11-2
J gene: TRBJ2-3
D gene: NA
CDR3 DNA: TGTGCCAGCAGCTTATCTATCGGGGAATCAGATACGCAGTATTTT
CDR3 protein: CASSLSIGESDTQYF

clone size: NA
V gene: TRBV19
J gene: TRBJ2-7
D gene: NA
CDR3 DNA: TGTGCCAGCCTCTCCCCTAACTACGAGCAGTACTTC
CDR3 protein: CASLSPNYEQYF

clone size: NA
V gene: TRBV29-1
J gene: TRBJ1-1
D gene: NA
CDR3 DNA: TGCAGTGTAGAATTGTTTGAGGGCACTGAAGCTTTCTTT
CDR3 protein: CSVELFEGTEAFF

clone size: NA
V gene: TRBV10-3
J gene: TRBJ1-5
D gene: NA
CDR3 DNA: TGTGCCATCGGGGGGTTAGGGAGCAATCAGCCCCAGCATTTT
CDR3 protein: CAIGGLGSNQPQHF

clone size: NA
V gene: TRBV2
J gene: TRBJ1-5
D gene: TRBD1
CDR3 DNA: TGTGCCAGCAGTGACGGGGACAGAGATCAGCCCCAGCATTTT
CDR3 protein: CASSDGDRDQPQHF

clone size: few
V gene: TRBV19
J gene: TRBJ1-1
D gene: NA
CDR3 DNA: TGTGCCAGTATGGGGGGAAAGAACACTGAAGCTTTCTTT
CDR3 protein: CASMGGKNTEAFF

clone size: NA
V gene: TRBV2
J gene: TRBJ2-2
D gene: TRBD2
CDR3 DNA: TGTGCCAGCAGTCGGACTAGCGGCCTGAACACCGGGGAGCTGTTTTTT
CDR3 protein: CASSRTSGLNTGELFF

clone size: NA
V gene: TRBV29-1
J gene: TRBJ1-1
D gene: TRBD1
CDR3 DNA: TGCAGCGTTGCCGCACAGGGGTGGACTGAAGCTTTCTTT
CDR3 protein: CSVAAQGWTEAFF

clone size: NA
V gene: TRBV4-1
J gene: TRBJ2-3
D gene: TRBD2
CDR3 DNA: TGCGCCAGCAGCCAAGGGTGGGCCGGGACTAGCGACACAGATACGCAGTATTTT
CDR3 protein: CASSQGWAGTSDTDTQYF

clone size: NA
V gene: TRBV6-5
J gene: TRBJ1-2
D gene: NA
CDR3 DNA: TGTGCCAGCAGTTACACCGGGGCTAACTATGGCTACACCTTC
CDR3 protein: CASSYTGANYGYTF

clone size: once
V gene: TRBV19
J gene: TRBJ2-1
D gene: TRBD2
CDR3 DNA: TGTGCCACCGGAAAAGCGGGCGGGGGAATAAATGAGCAGTTCTTC
CDR3 protein: CATGKAGGGINEQFF

clone size: NA
V gene: TRBV5-1
J gene: TRBJ1-2
D gene: TRBD1
CDR3 DNA: TGCGCCAGCAGTTTCGGACAGGCCCCGGCCTATGGCTACACCTTC
CDR3 protein: CASSFGQAPAYGYTF

clone size: NA
V gene: TRBV5-1
J gene: TRBJ2-1
D gene: TRBD2
CDR3 DNA: TGCGCCAGCAGCTTGGCGAGAACTAGCGGGAGTGAGGACAATGAGCAGTTCTTC
CDR3 protein: CASSLARTSGSEDNEQFF

clone size: few
V gene: TRBV28
J gene: TRBJ1-4
D gene: TRBD1
CDR3 DNA: TGTGCCAGCAGTTTGGGACAGGAACGTGAAAAACTGTTTTTT
CDR3 protein: CASSLGQEREKLFF

clone size: NA
V gene: TRBV5-1
J gene: TRBJ1-1
D gene: NA
CDR3 DNA: TGCGCCAGCAGCTTTATTACGAGAGACACTGAAGCTTTCTTT
CDR3 protein: CASSFITRDTEAFF

clone size: NA
V gene: TRBV4-1
J gene: TRBJ2-5
D gene: TRBD2
CDR3 DNA: TGCGCCAGCAGCCAAGATGGGGGGGGGATTCAAGAGACCCAGTACTTC
CDR3 protein: CASSQDGGGIQETQYF

clone size: NA
V gene: TRBV27
J gene: TRBJ2-1
D gene: NA
CDR3 DNA: TGTGCCAGCAGTTTATCTATAGGTTGGGGGACTCCCAACAATGAGCAGTTCTTC
CDR3 protein: CASSLSIGWGTPNNEQFF

clone size: NA
V gene: TRBV19
J gene: TRBJ2-1
D gene: TRBD2
CDR3 DNA: TGTGCCAGTAGTATTGTACTAGCGGGAGGGCGTCATGAGCAGTTCTTC
CDR3 protein: CASSIVLAGGRHEQFF

clone size: NA
V gene: TRBV29-1
J gene: TRBJ1-4
D gene: NA
CDR3 DNA: TGCAGCGTTGATCTTGGGGGGTCGGGACTGTTTTTT
CDR3 protein: CSVDLGGSGLFF

clone size: NA
V gene: TRBV7-2
J gene: TRBJ2-1
D gene: TRBD2
CDR3 DNA: TGTGCCAGCAGACATCCGGGACTAGCGGATGCTCACAATGAGCAGTTCTTC
CDR3 protein: CASRHPGLADAHNEQFF

clone size: NA
V gene: TRBV28
J gene: TRBJ1-5
D gene: NA
CDR3 DNA: TGTGCCAGCTTCGAGGGATCTTATAGCAATCAGCCCCAGCATTTT
CDR3 protein: CASFEGSYSNQPQHF

clone size: NA
V gene: TRBV5-1
J gene: TRBJ2-1
D gene: NA
CDR3 DNA: TGCGCCAGCAGCTTGGCCGACAGTTACAATGAGCAGTTCTTC
CDR3 protein: CASSLADSYNEQFF

clone size: NA
V gene: TRBV5-1
J gene: TRBJ2-7
D gene: NA
CDR3 DNA: TGCGCCAGCAGCTTGGGTTACTACGAGCAGTACTTC
CDR3 protein: CASSLGYYEQYF

clone size: NA
V gene: TRBV6-4
J gene: TRBJ1-5
D gene: TRBD1
CDR3 DNA: TGTGCCAGCAGTGACTCGGATCAATGGGGACAGGGACTTAATCAGCCCCAGCATTTT
CDR3 protein: CASSDSDQWGQGLNQPQHF

clone size: NA
V gene: TRBV7-8
J gene: TRBJ2-7
D gene: TRBD2
CDR3 DNA: TGTGCCAGCAGCCGACTAGCGGGGCCCTACGAGCAGTACTTC
CDR3 protein: CASSRLAGPYEQYF

clone size: NA
V gene: TRBV28
J gene: TRBJ1-2
D gene: NA
CDR3 DNA: TGTGCCAGCAGTCCCAAGACAGAAGACTATGGCTACACCTTC
CDR3 protein: CASSPKTEDYGYTF

clone size: NA
V gene: TRBV10-2
J gene: TRBJ1-6
D gene: TRBD1
CDR3 DNA: TGCGCCAGCAGTGGAACCGGGACAGCATTAAATTCACCCCTCCACTTT
CDR3 protein: CASSGTGTALNSPLHF

clone size: NA
V gene: TRBV5-1
J gene: TRBJ1-1
D gene: TRBD1
CDR3 DNA: TGCGCCAGCAGCTCCGGACCATCAAGAGGACAGGCAATGAACACTGAAGCTTTCTTT
CDR3 protein: CASSSGPSRGQAMNTEAFF

clone size: NA
V gene: TRBV27
J gene: TRBJ2-2
D gene: TRBD2
CDR3 DNA: TGTGCCAGCTGGGGGGGAGGGCTAACCGGGGAGCTGTTTTTT
CDR3 protein: CASWGGGLTGELFF

clone size: once
V gene: TRBV2
J gene: TRBJ1-2
D gene: NA
CDR3 DNA: TGTGCCAGCAATAAACAGGGACCCAACTATGGCTACACCTTC
CDR3 protein: CASNKQGPNYGYTF